What follows is one T cell receptor beta chain and its context. Its antigen remains unknown. The CDR3 regions of TCR beta were amplified from RNA transcripts. When the TCR CDR3 underwent first-round RT-PCR, the HTBI primer set was used. TCRdb reprocessed the multiplex PCR reads with MiXCR, giving one entry per CDR3 protein. The table includes about 600,000 distinct CDR3 sequences, 16% detected once. This entry comes from a study of T cells in Graves' hyperthyroidism and ophthalmopathy. Study-wide points: Most thyroid clonotypes expanded above 0.001 were also detected in blood.

The CDR3 contains 15 residues. Germline CDR1 reads LNHDA; CDR2 reads SQIVND (reference sequence). Trimming removed 5 bases from V and 9 bases from J; junction bases left unmatched: 7. Material: blood. This clonotype was sampled from a middle-aged woman with Graves' ophthalmopathy. J is TRBJ2-1 and V is TRBV19, with 13 nucleotides matching TRBD2. CDR3 DNA: TGTGCCAGTAGTCCCACTAGCGGGAGGGCGGGTGAGCAGTTCTTC. Protein: CASSPTSGRAGEQFF.